This is a list of T cell receptor beta chains from one sample in a study of identical twins. TCRdb re-analysed the 5' RACE reads in MiXCR, keeping a single row per CDR3 protein. The repertoire consists of fewer than 550,000 distinct CDR3 sequences, with 13% to 15% occurring once and the leading ten covering 0.8% to 1%. The same data also went into a second study, on yellow fever vaccine responses in identical twins.

Sequenced material: CD4+ T cells sorted from blood. The receptors here all came from a young woman in good health. Both conserved end residues are part of each CDR3. The D gene is left open where the match is weak. Clone size is shown for a subset of rows, as once, few, many or a class of expanded clone.

len,j_gene,abundance,v_gene,d_gene,CDR3aa,CDR3nt
13,TRBJ2-7,few,TRBV12-3/TRBV12-4,-,CASSRGAFYEQYF,TGTGCCAGCAGCCGGGGGGCCTTCTACGAGCAGTACTTC
14,TRBJ2-3,few,TRBV6-5,-,CASSYSRDAVTQYF,TGTGCCAGCAGTTACTCGCGAGATGCTGTTACGCAGTATTTT
18,TRBJ2-5,-,TRBV9,TRBD2,CASGVGTSGGVPQETQYF,TGTGCCAGCGGCGTAGGAACTAGCGGGGGGGTCCCACAAGAGACCCAGTACTTC
16,TRBJ2-3,few,TRBV7-2,TRBD2,CASSLRAGANEDTQYF,TGTGCCAGCAGTTTGAGGGCGGGAGCAAATGAGGATACGCAGTATTTT
12,TRBJ1-5,-,TRBV23-1,-,CASSQRMEPQHF,TGCGCCAGCAGTCAAAGGATGGAGCCCCAGCATTTT
16,TRBJ2-3,-,TRBV11-1,TRBD2,CASSSGGGAGTDTQYF,TGTGCCAGCAGCTCTGGCGGGGGGGCCGGCACAGATACGCAGTATTTT
17,TRBJ2-3,few,TRBV3-1,TRBD1,CASSGELWDRELGTQYF,TGTGCCAGCAGCGGGGAGCTTTGGGACAGGGAATTGGGTACGCAGTATTTT
14,TRBJ2-7,many,TRBV28,-,CASSHPSFKYEQYF,TGTGCCAGCAGCCATCCCAGTTTCAAATACGAGCAGTACTTC
15,TRBJ2-1,-,TRBV7-3,TRBD1,CASSSDRGGFNEQFF,TGTGCCAGCAGCTCGGACAGGGGTGGATTCAATGAGCAGTTCTTC
17,TRBJ2-2,many,TRBV15,-,CATSRDPPGATTGELFF,TGTGCCACCAGCAGAGACCCCCCAGGGGCTACAACCGGGGAGCTGTTTTTT
15,TRBJ2-1,many,TRBV20-1,TRBD2,CSATPGTSGRNEQFF,TGCAGTGCTACCCCCGGGACTAGCGGGAGAAATGAGCAGTTCTTC
12,TRBJ2-7,many,TRBV12-3/TRBV12-4,-,CASSRSLNEQYF,TGTGCCAGCTCACGTTCCTTAAACGAGCAGTACTTC
16,TRBJ2-3,-,TRBV7-9,TRBD2,CASSSTSGGRPDTQYF,TGTGCCAGCAGCTCAACTAGCGGGGGGAGGCCAGATACGCAGTATTTT
15,TRBJ2-5,-,TRBV6-1,TRBD2,CASSEGMRGAETQYF,TGTGCCAGCAGTGAAGGGATGCGGGGGGCCGAGACCCAGTACTTC
12,TRBJ1-2,-,TRBV20-1,-,CSARFVNYGYTF,TGCAGTGCTAGATTCGTCAACTATGGCTACACCTTC
16,TRBJ2-1,-,TRBV24-1,-,CATSPSGGGKYNEQFF,TGTGCCACCAGCCCGTCCGGCGGTGGGAAATACAATGAGCAGTTCTTC
14,TRBJ1-5,many,TRBV5-5,-,CASSLRDGNQPQHF,TGTGCCAGCAGCCTACGGGACGGAAATCAGCCCCAGCATTTT
16,TRBJ2-1,few,TRBV6-2/TRBV6-3,TRBD2,CASRPGGRTDGLEQFF,TGTGCCAGCAGGCCTGGCGGGAGGACCGACGGTCTTGAGCAGTTCTTC
13,TRBJ2-7,-,TRBV6-2/TRBV6-3,-,CASSYNRVGEQYF,TGTGCCAGCAGTTACAACAGGGTCGGGGAGCAGTACTTC
13,TRBJ1-2,few,TRBV19,-,CATIGHLNYGYTF,TGTGCCACAATAGGACATCTTAACTATGGCTACACCTTC
18,TRBJ2-3,few,TRBV11-1,TRBD1,CASSLGRTGALSTDTQYF,TGTGCCAGCAGCTTAGGTCGGACAGGGGCGCTTAGCACAGATACGCAGTATTTT
15,TRBJ2-7,many,TRBV16,-,CASSQLGDKTYEQYF,TGTGCCAGCAGCCAATTAGGGGACAAAACCTACGAGCAGTACTTC
12,TRBJ2-7,-,TRBV10-3,-,CASQGGAYEQYF,TGTGCCAGCCAGGGGGGGGCCTACGAGCAGTACTTC
14,TRBJ2-3,few,TRBV20-1,TRBD2,CSARSSGSTDTQYF,TGCAGTGCTAGAAGTAGCGGGAGCACAGATACGCAGTATTTT
16,TRBJ1-2,few,TRBV4-2,TRBD1,CASSPGQGGTNYGYTF,TGTGCCAGCAGCCCCGGACAGGGCGGCACTAACTATGGCTACACCTTC
15,TRBJ1-2,few,TRBV4-3,-,CASSQTLTGWYGYTF,TGCGCCAGCAGCCAAACGCTCACGGGGTGGTATGGCTACACCTTC
16,TRBJ2-1,-,TRBV20-1,-,CSASPYSGGLSREQFF,TGCAGTGCTAGTCCGTATTCTGGCGGGCTATCGCGTGAGCAGTTCTTC
14,TRBJ2-5,-,TRBV19,TRBD2,CASSMTSGSETQYF,TGTGCCAGTAGTATGACTAGCGGATCAGAGACCCAGTACTTC
14,TRBJ1-5,few,TRBV18,-,CASSPSSGPQPQHF,TGTGCCAGCTCACCTTCATCCGGACCTCAGCCCCAGCATTTT